Shown below are 14 T cell receptor beta chains from a single sample sequenced in a study of T cell repertoires in cytomegalovirus infection. TCRdb ran MiXCR on the reads and lists one entry per CDR3 protein. The sample carries some 700,000 distinct CDR3 sequences, approximately 33% recorded once. Their antigens remain unidentified. Sequenced here: cultured PBMCs, sampled from culture after CMV antigen stimulation. Receptors were obtained from a human donor in good health (CMV status not recorded). Some clones in this sample may be carry-over from other donors' samples.

The chain couples TRBV19 to TRBJ1-2; TRBD1 is a possible D gene (6 bases). Germline V gene data show CDR1 as LNHDA and CDR2 as SQIVND (reference sequence). V was cut by 8 bases and J by 8 bases, with 33 bases left in between. This CDR3 region has 18 residues. The CDR3 loop is CASRYRAGSVGKERGYTF. The CDR3 nucleotides read TGTGCCAGTCGCTACAGGGCAGGGTCGGTCGGTAAAGAGAGAGGCTACACCTTC.

This clonotype was counted only a few times. V is TRBV7-6 and J is TRBJ1-1, with D uncertain. The V end was cut by 2 bases, the J end by 5 bases, with 18 bases between. This CDR3 is built from 16 residues. In germline, CDR1 is SGHVS, CDR2 FNYEAQ. This CDR3 is CASSLRGRVRGTEAFF. CDR3 nucleotides: TGTGCCAGCAGCTTACGCGGGAGGGTTCGAGGGACTGAAGCTTTCTTT. Full variable domain (remainder filled in from reference TRBV7-6 and TRBJ1-1): GAGVSQSPRYKVTKRGQDVALRCDPISGHVSLYWYRQALGQGPEFLTYFNYEAQQDKSGLPNDRFSAERPEGSISTLTIQRTEQRDSAMYRCASSLRGRVRGTEAFFGQGTRLTVV.

The rearrangement links TRBV19 to TRBJ1-1; possibly TRBD1 for D (5 bases). V was trimmed by 7 bases and J by 3 bases, leaving 15 bases between them. This CDR3 is built from 14 residues. Germline V gene data show CDR1 as LNHDA and CDR2 as SQIVND (reference sequence). This CDR3 is CASNPRGLDTEAFF. The CDR3 DNA follows: TGTGCCAGTAACCCCCGGGGCCTGGACACTGAAGCTTTCTTT. The full variable domain, with the rest looked up from reference TRBV19 and TRBJ1-1, is DGGITQSPKYLFRKEGQNVTLSCEQNLNHDAMYWYRQDPGQGLRLIYYSQIVNDFQKGDIAEGYSVSREKKESFPLTVTSAQKNPTAFYLCASNPRGLDTEAFFGQGTRLTVV.

V is TRBV20-1 and J is TRBJ2-7; the match to TRBD1 covers 10 bases. Germline lookup yields CDR1 DFQATT and CDR2 SNEGSKA (reference sequence). J lost 3 bases, V lost 4 bases, and 3 bases had no gene match. The CDR3 is 13 residues long. The CDR3 protein is CSATGTGVYEQYF. As DNA, the CDR3 is TGCAGTGCTACCGGGACAGGGGTCTACGAGCAGTACTTC.

This clonotype occurred a few times. The CDR3 region has the DNA TGTGCCAGCAGTGAAGGCAGGGGCGGGGAGACCCAGTACTTC. Amino acid sequence: CASSEGRGGETQYF. This chain connects TRBV2 to TRBJ2-5; TRBD1 might be the D (6 bases). Germline assignment: CDR1 SNHLY and CDR2 FYNNEI. There are 14 residues in the CDR3. The germline V and J ends were trimmed by 1 base and 5 bases, with 11 bases remaining between them.

The genes are TRBV7-4 and TRBJ1-2; 8 nucleotides agree with TRBD1. CDR1 SGHVT and CDR2 SQSDAQ come from the germline V gene. CDR3 size: 15 residues. The V and J ends lost 4 bases and 4 bases, in that order; junction bases with no gene match: 8. In nucleotides, the CDR3 is TGTGCCAGCAGCTCCACGGACAGGGTGGGCTATGGCTACACCTTC. This gives the protein CASSSTDRVGYGYTF. Variable domain in full (rest from reference TRBV7-4 and TRBJ1-2): GAGVSQSPRYKVAKRGRDVALRCDSISGHVTLYWYRQTLGQGSEVLTYSQSDAQRDKSGRPSGRFSAERPERSVSTLKIQRTEQGDSAVYLCASSSTDRVGYGYTFGSGTRLTVV.

This clonotype occurred a few times. CDR3 residues: CATRQAKNIQYF. In DNA, the CDR3 is TGTGCCACCCGACAGGCCAAAAACATTCAGTACTTC. The rearrangement links TRBV19 to TRBJ2-4, with D tentatively TRBD1 (5 bases). CDR3 length equals 12 residues. Per the germline V gene, CDR1 is LNHDA and CDR2 is SQIVND (reference sequence). V lost 10 bases to trimming and J lost 1 base, with 8 bases between them.

The CDR3, as DNA: TGTGCCAGCAGCTTACTTAGCCTGGACAGGCGTCCACGCGATACGCAGTATTTT. It yields the protein CASSLLSLDRRPRDTQYF. The chain employs TRBV7-6 and TRBJ2-3; TRBD1 aligns across 7 bases. The germline CDR1 and CDR2 sequences are SGHVS and FNYEAQ. The CDR3 has 18 residues. Trimming cost V 2 bases and J 6 bases; bases outside gene matches: 17.

The sample holds many counts of this clonotype. This chain links TRBV7-2 with TRBJ2-1; 11 nucleotides align to TRBD2. This CDR3 region has 15 residues. Per germline, CDR1 SGHTA and CDR2 FQGNSA. Trimming took 6 bases from V and 10 from J; bases not matched to a gene: 11. DNA for the CDR3: TGTGCCAGCAGTTGGAAGAGAGTAGCGGGAGGGGAGCAGTTCTTC. Translation: CASSWKRVAGGEQFF.

This chain connects TRBV19 to TRBJ2-3; 11 nucleotides agree with TRBD1. Germline values: CDR1 LNHDA, CDR2 SQIVND (reference sequence). After removal of 7 bases from V and 4 bases from J, the junction contained 4 bases not matched to a gene. This CDR3 contains 14 residues. CDR3 protein: CASTAGQGADTQYF. Here the CDR3 DNA reads TGTGCCAGTACCGCGGGACAGGGGGCAGATACGCAGTATTTT.

This chain links TRBV7-6 with TRBJ2-5, with D possibly TRBD1 on 6 matching bases. This CDR3 spans 15 amino acids. The V end was cut by 2 bases, the J end by 3 bases, with 13 bases between. Germline V lookup: CDR1 SGHVS, CDR2 FNYEAQ. DNA for the CDR3: TGTGCCAGCAGCTTATATATCGCAGGGGAAGAGACCCAGTACTTC. Translating gives CASSLYIAGEETQYF. Filled out from reference TRBV7-6 and TRBJ2-5, the complete variable domain reads GAGVSQSPRYKVTKRGQDVALRCDPISGHVSLYWYRQALGQGPEFLTYFNYEAQQDKSGLPNDRFSAERPEGSISTLTIQRTEQRDSAMYRCASSLYIAGEETQYFGPGTRLLVL.

This clonotype showed up just a few times. The V and J genes are TRBV6-1 and TRBJ2-3; 11 bases line up with TRBD2. This CDR3 has 14 amino acids. J was trimmed by 8 bases and V by 6 bases; bases with no gene match: 7. CDR1 MNHNS and CDR2 SASEGT come from the germline V gene. The CDR3 bases are TGTGCCAGCAGACAACCGGGGACTAGCGGTACGCAGTATTTT. It specifies CASRQPGTSGTQYF.

This clonotype has only a few counts. The rearrangement links TRBV5-4 to TRBJ1-1; 8 bases line up with TRBD1. CDR1 SGHNT and CDR2 YYREEE come from the germline V gene (reference sequence). With 4 bases clipped from V and 7 bases from J, the junction kept 3 bases outside the gene matches. The CDR3 extends over 12 amino acids. DNA for the CDR3: TGTGCCAGCAGCAGACAGGGGAGTGAAGCTTTCTTT. Its protein is CASSRQGSEAFF.

This clonotype was counted a few times. DNA of the CDR3: TGTGCCAGCTCACCATCGGTGAGCTCCTACAATGAGCAGTTCTTC. Protein: CASSPSVSSYNEQFF. This sequence joins TRBV18 and TRBJ2-1, with D hard to call. Germline CDR1 is KGHSH and CDR2 is LQKENI. Deletions cut 2 bases from V and 0 bases from J, with 8 bases between. CDR3 size: 15 residues.